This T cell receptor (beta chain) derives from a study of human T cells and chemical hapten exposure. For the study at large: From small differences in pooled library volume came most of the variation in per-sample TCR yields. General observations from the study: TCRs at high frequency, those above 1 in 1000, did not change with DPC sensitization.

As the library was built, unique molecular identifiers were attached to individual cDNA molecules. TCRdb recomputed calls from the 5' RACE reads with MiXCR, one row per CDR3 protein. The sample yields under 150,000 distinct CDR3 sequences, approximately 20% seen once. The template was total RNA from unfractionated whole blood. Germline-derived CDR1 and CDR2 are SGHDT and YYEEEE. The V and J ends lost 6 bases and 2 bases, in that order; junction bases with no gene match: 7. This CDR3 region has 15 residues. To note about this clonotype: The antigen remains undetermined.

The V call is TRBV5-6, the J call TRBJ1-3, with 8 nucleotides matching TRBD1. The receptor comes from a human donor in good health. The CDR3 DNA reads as TGTGCCAGCACCCGACAGGGGATTGCTGGAAACACCATATATTTT. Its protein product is CASTRQGIAGNTIYF.